A selection of T cell receptor beta chains follows, all from one sample in a study of T cells after yellow fever vaccination. One entry per CDR3 protein, called by TCRdb with MiXCR from the 5' RACE reads. The table has about 14,000 distinct CDR3 sequences, 6% to 8% seen once; the top ten hold about 1.6%. The source was PBMCs, either bulk or a sorted T-cell subset (CD4+, CD8+, memory, or dextramer-sorted; not recorded which), collected on the day of the yellow fever booster vaccination. Receptors were obtained from a man younger than 35 who received the YFV17D yellow fever vaccine. Both conserved end residues are part of each CDR3. D genes are given only for firm matches. The size entry is marked missing in some rows and otherwise reads once, few, many or a size class.

TRBJ2-5	TRBV5-1	many	-	CASSLRRDGETQYF	TGCGCCAGCAGCTTACGAAGGGACGGAGAGACCCAGTACTTC
TRBJ2-1	TRBV30	-	-	CAWSGSGPEQFF	TGTGCCTGGAGTGGGTCGGGTCCTGAGCAGTTCTTC
TRBJ2-2	TRBV5-4	many	-	CASNFPGAGELFF	TGTGCCAGCAACTTCCCAGGGGCCGGGGAGCTGTTTTTT
TRBJ2-5	TRBV18	many	-	CASSPSPAETQYF	TGTGCCAGCTCACCATCGCCAGCGGAGACCCAGTACTTC
TRBJ2-7	TRBV5-5	-	-	CASSRGTVKSYEQYF	TGTGCCAGCAGCCGCGGGACAGTTAAGTCGTACGAGCAGTACTTC
TRBJ1-1	TRBV19	many	-	CASSSGKNTEAFF	TGTGCCAGTAGTTCCGGGAAGAACACTGAAGCTTTCTTT
TRBJ2-5	TRBV9	medium-sized	TRBD2	CASSQSGGALQETQYF	TGTGCCAGCAGCCAGAGCGGGGGGGCCCTTCAAGAGACCCAGTACTTC
TRBJ2-2	TRBV7-2	many	-	CASSPGGPGTGELFF	TGTGCCAGCAGCCCGGGGGGCCCGGGTACCGGGGAGCTGTTTTTT
TRBJ2-2	TRBV12-1	many	-	CASGDEANTGELFF	TGTGCCAGCGGGGACGAAGCGAACACCGGGGAGCTGTTTTTT
TRBJ2-3	TRBV20-1	-	-	CSAREAGRELTQYF	TGCAGTGCTAGAGAGGCAGGAAGAGAACTTACGCAGTATTTT
TRBJ1-6	TRBV7-7	many	-	CASSLEANSPLHF	TGTGCCAGCAGCTTAGAAGCTAATTCACCCCTCCACTTT
TRBJ1-1	TRBV20-1	many	-	CSARSLGLDYTEAFF	TGCAGTGCCCGAAGTTTGGGTCTGGACTACACTGAAGCTTTCTTT
TRBJ1-2	TRBV7-9	many	-	CASSLSEGYTF	TGTGCCAGCAGCTTATCGGAGGGCTACACCTTC
TRBJ2-5	TRBV4-2	many	-	CASSQDGRTQYF	TGTGCCAGCAGCCAAGATGGGAGGACCCAGTACTTC
TRBJ2-4	TRBV6-5	medium-sized	-	CASSPGRGESIQYF	TGTGCCAGCAGCCCGGGCAGGGGAGAGTCCATTCAGTACTTC
TRBJ2-7	TRBV5-1	-	TRBD2	CASSLGLAGVSYEQYF	TGCGCCAGCAGCTTGGGGTTAGCGGGGGTCTCCTACGAGCAGTACTTC
TRBJ2-1	TRBV4-3	many	TRBD2	CASSRTGLAGGLAYNEQFF	TGCGCCAGCAGCCGAACAGGACTAGCGGGGGGGCTGGCCTACAATGAGCAGTTCTTC
TRBJ1-6	TRBV4-2	medium-sized	-	CASSQEMPGSNSPLHF	TGTGCCAGCAGCCAAGAGATGCCGGGTTCCAATTCACCCCTCCACTTT
TRBJ1-6	TRBV4-3	medium-sized	-	CASSQEIRNSPLHF	TGCGCCAGCAGCCAAGAAATCCGTAATTCACCCCTCCACTTT
TRBJ2-4	TRBV5-6	-	TRBD2	CASSWALSGSRNIQYF	TGTGCCAGCAGCTGGGCCCTCAGCGGGAGTAGAAACATTCAGTACTTC
TRBJ2-3	TRBV7-2	many	TRBD1	CASSPIYRGRTDTQYF	TGTGCCAGCAGCCCGATTTACAGGGGGCGCACAGATACGCAGTATTTT
TRBJ1-2	TRBV12-3/TRBV12-4	many	-	CASSLKGGYGYTF	TGTGCCAGCAGTTTGAAAGGGGGCTATGGCTACACCTTC
TRBJ2-7	TRBV12-3/TRBV12-4	many	TRBD2	CASSSRLAGAEQYF	TGTGCCAGCAGCTCCCGCCTAGCGGGGGCCGAGCAGTACTTC
TRBJ1-2	TRBV12-3/TRBV12-4	many	-	CASSLMGDYGYTF	TGTGCCAGCAGTCTGATGGGGGACTATGGCTACACCTTC
TRBJ2-1	TRBV28	medium-sized	TRBD2	CASSVTGGVSYNEQFF	TGTGCCAGCAGTGTCACGGGGGGGGTATCCTACAATGAGCAGTTCTTC
TRBJ2-1	TRBV6-2/TRBV6-3	many	-	CASSYPPRGNNEQFF	TGTGCCAGCAGTTACCCCCCCCGAGGAAACAATGAGCAGTTCTTC
TRBJ1-3	TRBV20-1	medium-sized	-	CSAKDRTSGNTIYF	TGCAGTGCTAAAGACAGGACCTCTGGAAACACCATATATTTT
TRBJ2-6	TRBV12-5	medium-sized	-	CASGLGHSGANVLTF	TGTGCTAGTGGTTTGGGACACTCTGGGGCCAACGTCCTGACTTTC
TRBJ2-2	TRBV9	many	-	CASSDSGRGELFF	TGTGCCAGCAGCGACTCCGGGCGAGGGGAGCTGTTTTTT
TRBJ1-2	TRBV28	medium-sized	-	CASSLLTGQSGGYTF	TGTGCCAGCAGTTTACTAACGGGACAATCGGGTGGCTACACCTTC
TRBJ1-1	TRBV11-2	many	-	CASSLQGLAEAFF	TGTGCCAGCAGCTTACAGGGGCTCGCTGAAGCTTTCTTT
TRBJ2-6	TRBV4-3	medium-sized	TRBD2	CASSQDGGAGANVLTF	TGCGCCAGCAGCCAAGATGGGGGGGCTGGGGCCAACGTCCTGACTTTC
TRBJ2-3	TRBV6-2/TRBV6-3	medium-sized	TRBD2	CASSYPSGTVADTQYF	TGTGCCAGCAGTTACCCTAGCGGGACCGTAGCAGATACGCAGTATTTT
TRBJ1-6	TRBV10-3	many	-	CAISDRHRKGVNSPLHF	TGTGCCATCAGTGATAGGCACCGGAAGGGAGTTAATTCACCCCTCCACTTT
TRBJ1-2	TRBV5-1	-	TRBD1	CASSLAGTGRGYTF	TGCGCCAGCAGCTTGGCCGGGACAGGGCGCGGCTACACCTTC
TRBJ2-3	TRBV10-3	medium-sized	-	CAISEPNAKSDTQYF	TGTGCCATCAGTGAGCCGAATGCGAAGTCAGATACGCAGTATTTT
TRBJ2-7	TRBV19	many	-	CASSFRDGSSYEQYF	TGTGCCAGTAGTTTCCGGGACGGAAGCTCCTACGAGCAGTACTTC
TRBJ2-3	TRBV7-9	many	TRBD2	CASSLTGGLDTQYF	TGTGCCAGCAGCTTAACGGGGGGTCTAGATACGCAGTATTTT
TRBJ2-7	TRBV20-1	many	TRBD1	CSARPRTGIPYEQYF	TGCAGTGCTAGACCCCGGACAGGGATACCCTACGAGCAGTACTTC
TRBJ1-1	TRBV7-2	many	-	CASSLQRNTEAFF	TGTGCCAGCAGCTTACAGAGGAACACTGAAGCTTTCTTT
TRBJ2-7	TRBV10-3	many	TRBD1	CALAGDSSYEQYF	TGTGCCCTGGCAGGGGACAGCTCCTACGAGCAGTACTTC
TRBJ2-7	TRBV2	many	-	CASTWGRSTYEQYF	TGTGCCAGTACTTGGGGGCGCTCCACCTACGAGCAGTACTTC
TRBJ2-1	TRBV7-2	many	-	CASSLEGPRNEQFF	TGTGCCAGCAGCTTAGAGGGCCCGAGGAATGAGCAGTTCTTC
TRBJ1-1	TRBV29-1	many	-	CSGILAGSEAFF	TGCAGCGGAATACTGGCAGGGTCTGAAGCTTTCTTT
TRBJ2-3	TRBV20-1	many	-	CSARTTSTDTQYF	TGCAGTGCTAGAACGACGAGCACAGATACGCAGTATTTT
TRBJ2-5	TRBV7-3	many	TRBD2	CASATGRGGRETQYF	TGTGCCAGCGCTACGGGGCGGGGGGGCCGAGAGACCCAGTACTTC
TRBJ1-5	TRBV12-3/TRBV12-4	many	TRBD1	CASSFGQGASQPQHF	TGTGCCAGCAGTTTCGGACAGGGGGCTAGTCAGCCCCAGCATTTT
TRBJ2-3	TRBV7-8	many	-	CASSLQGTDTQYF	TGTGCCAGCAGCTTACAGGGCACAGATACGCAGTATTTT
TRBJ2-2	TRBV7-6	many	-	CASSRTPLGGGGRSNTGELFF	TGTGCCAGCAGTCGAACCCCGTTGGGAGGTGGGGGGCGATCGAACACCGGGGAGCTGTTTTTT
TRBJ1-6	TRBV6-5	medium-sized	-	CASSSGASNGRLSPLHF	TGTGCCAGCAGTTCAGGGGCTTCTAACGGTCGACTATCACCCCTCCACTTT
TRBJ1-2	TRBV7-2	medium-sized	-	CASSWRQNYGYTF	TGTGCCAGCAGTTGGCGACAGAACTATGGCTACACCTTC
TRBJ1-3	TRBV6-1	many	-	CASSGQTANSGNTIYF	TGTGCCAGCAGTGGCCAAACGGCGAACTCTGGAAACACCATATATTTT
TRBJ2-5	TRBV18	many	-	CASSPNQGETQYF	TGTGCCAGCTCACCTAACCAGGGAGAGACCCAGTACTTC
TRBJ1-3	TRBV6-5	medium-sized	-	CASSYSRGNTIYF	TGTGCCAGCAGTTACTCCAGGGGAAACACCATATATTTT
TRBJ1-5	TRBV5-8	many	-	CASSLYTSNQPQHF	TGTGCCAGCAGCTTGTACACCAGCAATCAGCCCCAGCATTTT
TRBJ1-1	TRBV5-1	many	-	CASSWGGGDGTEAFF	TGCGCCAGCAGCTGGGGAGGAGGGGATGGCACTGAAGCTTTCTTT
TRBJ2-1	TRBV10-3	many	-	CAISEPGHEQFF	TGTGCCATCAGTGAACCCGGCCATGAGCAGTTCTTC
TRBJ1-2	TRBV20-1	many	TRBD1	CSARDSRTGPYGYTF	TGCAGTGCTAGAGACTCACGGACAGGCCCCTATGGCTACACCTTC
TRBJ1-2	TRBV27	many	-	CASSPQGSGYGYTF	TGTGCCAGCAGTCCACAGGGCTCGGGCTATGGCTACACCTTC
TRBJ1-5	TRBV6-1	medium-sized	-	CASRTDRRFAQPQHF	TGTGCCAGCAGGACTGACAGACGATTTGCCCAGCCCCAGCATTTT